The TCR beta chain described here comes from a study of T cell responses to AZD1222 COVID-19 vaccine. This CDR3 region has 16 residues. V lost 4 bases to trimming and J lost 2 bases, with 16 bases between them. Germline lookup yields CDR1 MGHRA and CDR2 YSYEKL. The repertoire was sequenced with immunoSEQ multiplex PCR; TCRdb's copy has only in-frame clones and lacks some. Among tens of thousands of clones listed, 84% were seen once. The chain combines TRBV4-1 with TRBJ2-3; tentatively, D is TRBD2 (6 bases). This TCR was sampled from an adult in good health. This specimen consisted of peripheral blood, obtained on day 0 of AZD1222 vaccination. The CDR3 sequence: CASSLPSDLDTDTQYF. The CDR3 bases are TGCGCCAGCAGCCTCCCTAGCGACCTAGACACAGATACGCAGTATTTT.